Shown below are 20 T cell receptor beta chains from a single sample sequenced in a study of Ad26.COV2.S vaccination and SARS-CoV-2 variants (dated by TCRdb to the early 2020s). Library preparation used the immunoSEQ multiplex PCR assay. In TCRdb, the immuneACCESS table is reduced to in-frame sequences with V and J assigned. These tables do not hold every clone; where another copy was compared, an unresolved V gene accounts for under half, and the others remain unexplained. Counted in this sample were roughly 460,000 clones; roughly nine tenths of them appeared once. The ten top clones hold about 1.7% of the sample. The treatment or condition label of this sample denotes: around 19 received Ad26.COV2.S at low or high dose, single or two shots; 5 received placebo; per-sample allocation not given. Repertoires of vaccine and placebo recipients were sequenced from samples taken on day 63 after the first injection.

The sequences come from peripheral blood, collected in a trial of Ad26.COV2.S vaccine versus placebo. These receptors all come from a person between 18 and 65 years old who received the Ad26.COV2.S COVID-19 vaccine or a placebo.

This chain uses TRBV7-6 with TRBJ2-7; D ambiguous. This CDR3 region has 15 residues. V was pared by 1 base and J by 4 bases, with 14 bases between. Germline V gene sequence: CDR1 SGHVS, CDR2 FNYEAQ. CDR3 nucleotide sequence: TGTGCCAGCAGCTTAGAACCGACAAACTGGTACGAGCAGTACTTC. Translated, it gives CASSLEPTNWYEQYF.

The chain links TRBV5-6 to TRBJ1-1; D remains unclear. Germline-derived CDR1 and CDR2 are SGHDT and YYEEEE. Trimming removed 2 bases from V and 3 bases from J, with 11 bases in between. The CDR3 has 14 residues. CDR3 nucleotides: TGTGCCAGCAGCTTCCCGTTCGGGGACACTGAAGCTTTCTTT. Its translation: CASSFPFGDTEAFF.

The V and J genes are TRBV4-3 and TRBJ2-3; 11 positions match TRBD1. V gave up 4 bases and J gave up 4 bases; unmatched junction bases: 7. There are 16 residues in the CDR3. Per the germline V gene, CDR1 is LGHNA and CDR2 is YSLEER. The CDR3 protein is CASSPDGTGGADTQYF. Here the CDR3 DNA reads TGCGCCAGCAGCCCAGACGGGACAGGGGGAGCAGATACGCAGTATTTT.

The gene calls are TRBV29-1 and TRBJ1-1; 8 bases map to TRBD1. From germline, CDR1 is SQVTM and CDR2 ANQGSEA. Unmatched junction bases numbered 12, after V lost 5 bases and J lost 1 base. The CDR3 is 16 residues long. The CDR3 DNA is TGCAGCGTTCGCAACCAATGGGACAGGCAGAACACTGAAGCTTTCTTT. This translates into CSVRNQWDRQNTEAFF.

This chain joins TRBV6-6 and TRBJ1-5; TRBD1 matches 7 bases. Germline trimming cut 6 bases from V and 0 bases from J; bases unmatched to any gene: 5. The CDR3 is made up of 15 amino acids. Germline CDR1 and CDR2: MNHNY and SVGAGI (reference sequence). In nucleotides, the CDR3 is TGTGCCAGCAGCGTGGGACAGTATAGCAATCAGCCCCAGCATTTT. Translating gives CASSVGQYSNQPQHF.

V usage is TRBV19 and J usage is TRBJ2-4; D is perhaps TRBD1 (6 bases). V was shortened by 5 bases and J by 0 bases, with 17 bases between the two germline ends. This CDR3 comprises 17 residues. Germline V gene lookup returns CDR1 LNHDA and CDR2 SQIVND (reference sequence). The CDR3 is CASSGTGPRLAKNIQYF. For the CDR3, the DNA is TGTGCCAGTAGTGGAACAGGGCCAAGACTAGCCAAAAACATTCAGTACTTC. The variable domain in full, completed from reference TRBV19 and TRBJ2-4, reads DGGITQSPKYLFRKEGQNVTLSCEQNLNHDAMYWYRQDPGQGLRLIYYSQIVNDFQKGDIAEGYSVSREKKESFPLTVTSAQKNPTAFYLCASSGTGPRLAKNIQYFGAGTRLSVL.

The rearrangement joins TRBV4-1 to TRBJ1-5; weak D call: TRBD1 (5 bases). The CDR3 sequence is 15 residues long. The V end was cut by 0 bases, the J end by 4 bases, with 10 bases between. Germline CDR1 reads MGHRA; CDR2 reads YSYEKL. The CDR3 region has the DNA TGCGCCAGCAGCCAAGAAGGGCGGGGGAATCAGCCCCAGCATTTT. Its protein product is CASSQEGRGNQPQHF.

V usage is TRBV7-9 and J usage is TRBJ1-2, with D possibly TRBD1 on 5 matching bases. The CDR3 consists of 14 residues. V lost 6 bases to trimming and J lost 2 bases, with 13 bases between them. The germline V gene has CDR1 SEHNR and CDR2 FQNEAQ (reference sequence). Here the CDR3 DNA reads TGTGCCAGCAGACCACTACAGGACAACTATGGCTACACCTTC. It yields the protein CASRPLQDNYGYTF.

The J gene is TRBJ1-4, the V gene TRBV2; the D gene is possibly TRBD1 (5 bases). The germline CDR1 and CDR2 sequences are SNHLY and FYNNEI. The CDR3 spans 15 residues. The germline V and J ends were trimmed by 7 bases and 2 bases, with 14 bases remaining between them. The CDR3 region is CASTITGGTNEKLFF. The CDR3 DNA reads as TGTGCCAGCACCATCACAGGAGGCACTAATGAAAAACTGTTTTTT.

The CDR3 DNA reads TGTGCCACCAGCAGAGAAACCGCGGACATGCTGTACTATGGCTACACCTTC. It codes for CATSRETADMLYYGYTF. The J gene is TRBJ1-2, the V gene TRBV15; tentative D call: TRBD1 (5 bases). The CDR3 is made up of 17 amino acids. CDR1 is LNHNV and CDR2 is YYDKDF in the germline V gene (reference sequence). The V end lost 0 bases, the J end lost 3 bases, and 17 bases lay between the germline ends.

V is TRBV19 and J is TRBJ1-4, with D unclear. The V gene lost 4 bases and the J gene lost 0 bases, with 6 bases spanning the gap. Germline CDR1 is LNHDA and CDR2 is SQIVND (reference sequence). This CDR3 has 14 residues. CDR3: CASSTGTTNEKLFF. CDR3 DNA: TGTGCCAGTAGTACAGGTACAACTAATGAAAAACTGTTTTTT.

In DNA, the CDR3 is TGTGCCAGTAGTAACCAGCCCCAGCATTTT. As protein: CASSNQPQHF. The rearrangement joins TRBV19 to TRBJ1-5; D remains unclear. V lost 4 bases to trimming and J lost 7 bases, with 2 bases between them. The germline CDR1 and CDR2 sequences are LNHDA and SQIVND (reference sequence). CDR3 length: 10 amino acids.

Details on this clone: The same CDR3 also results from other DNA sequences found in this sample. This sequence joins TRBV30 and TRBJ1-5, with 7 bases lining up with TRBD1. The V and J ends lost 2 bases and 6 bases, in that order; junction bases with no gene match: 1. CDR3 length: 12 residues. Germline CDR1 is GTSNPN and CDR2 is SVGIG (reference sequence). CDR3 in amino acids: CAWSPGGQPQHF. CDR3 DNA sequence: TGTGCCTGGAGTCCAGGGGGTCAGCCCCAGCATTTT.

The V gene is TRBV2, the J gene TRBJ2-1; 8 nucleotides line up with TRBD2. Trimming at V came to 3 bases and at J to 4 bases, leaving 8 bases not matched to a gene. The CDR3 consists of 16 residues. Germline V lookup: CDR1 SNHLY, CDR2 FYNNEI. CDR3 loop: CASSDWASGLYNEQFF. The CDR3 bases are TGTGCCAGCAGTGACTGGGCTAGCGGGTTATACAATGAGCAGTTCTTC.

CDR3 amino acids: CASSLHTGVSNEQFF. CDR3 DNA sequence: TGCGCCAGCAGCTTGCATACCGGGGTCAGCAATGAGCAGTTCTTC. The chain combines TRBV5-1 with TRBJ2-1; a possible D gene is TRBD2 (5 bases). The CDR3 contains 15 residues. Germline lookup yields CDR1 SGHRS and CDR2 YFSETQ. V was pared by 1 base and J by 6 bases, with 14 bases between.

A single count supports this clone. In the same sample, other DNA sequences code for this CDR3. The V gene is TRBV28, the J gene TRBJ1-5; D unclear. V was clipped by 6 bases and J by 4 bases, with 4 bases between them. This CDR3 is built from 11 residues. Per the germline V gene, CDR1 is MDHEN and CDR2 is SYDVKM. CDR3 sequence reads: CASSGNQPQHF. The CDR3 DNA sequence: TGTGCCAGCAGCGGGAATCAGCCCCAGCATTTT. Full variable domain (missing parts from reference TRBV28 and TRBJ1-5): DVKVTQSSRYLVKRTGEKVFLECVQDMDHENMFWYRQDPGLGLRLIYFSYDVKMKEKGDIPEGYSVSREKKERFSLILESASTNQTSMYLCASSGNQPQHFGDGTRLSIL.

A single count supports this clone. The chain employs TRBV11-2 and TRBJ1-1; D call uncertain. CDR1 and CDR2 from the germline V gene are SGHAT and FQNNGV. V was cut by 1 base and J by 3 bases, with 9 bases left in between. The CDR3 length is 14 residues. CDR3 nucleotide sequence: TGTGCCAGCAGCTTAGTTAGGCGAGACACTGAAGCTTTCTTT. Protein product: CASSLVRRDTEAFF. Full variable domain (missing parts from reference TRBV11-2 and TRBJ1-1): EAGVAQSPRYKIIEKRQSVAFWCNPISGHATLYWYQQILGQGPKLLIQFQNNGVVDDSQLPKDRFSAERLKGVDSTLKIQPAKLEDSAVYLCASSLVRRDTEAFFGQGTRLTVV.

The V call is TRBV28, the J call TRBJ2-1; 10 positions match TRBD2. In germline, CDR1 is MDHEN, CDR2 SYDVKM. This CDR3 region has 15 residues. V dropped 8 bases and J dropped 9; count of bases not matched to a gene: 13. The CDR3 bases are TGTGCCAGCTGCAAGGGGCTAGCGGGAGCGGGTGAGCAGTTCTTC. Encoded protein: CASCKGLAGAGEQFF.

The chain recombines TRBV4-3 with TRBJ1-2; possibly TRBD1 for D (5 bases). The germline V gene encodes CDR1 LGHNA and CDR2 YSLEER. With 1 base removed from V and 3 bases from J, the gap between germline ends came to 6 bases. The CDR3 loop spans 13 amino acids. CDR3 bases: TGCGCCAGCAGCCAAGGGGGACACTATGGCTACACCTTC. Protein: CASSQGGHYGYTF.

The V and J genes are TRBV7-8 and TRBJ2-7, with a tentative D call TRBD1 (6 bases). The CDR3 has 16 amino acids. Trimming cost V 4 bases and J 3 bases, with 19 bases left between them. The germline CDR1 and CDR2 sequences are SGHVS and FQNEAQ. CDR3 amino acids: CASSSPLDSQRYEQYF. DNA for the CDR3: TGTGCCAGCAGCTCTCCGTTGGACAGTCAGCGCTACGAGCAGTACTTC.